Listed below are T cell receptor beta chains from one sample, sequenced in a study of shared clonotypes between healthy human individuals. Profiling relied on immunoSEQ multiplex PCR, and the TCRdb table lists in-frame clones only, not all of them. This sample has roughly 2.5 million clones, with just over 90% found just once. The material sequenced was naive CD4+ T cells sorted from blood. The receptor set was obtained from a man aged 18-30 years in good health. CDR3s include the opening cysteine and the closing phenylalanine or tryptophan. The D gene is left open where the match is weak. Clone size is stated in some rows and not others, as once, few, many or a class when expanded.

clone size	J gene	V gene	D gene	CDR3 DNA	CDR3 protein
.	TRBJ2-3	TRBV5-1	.	TGCGCCAGCAGCCCCTCTCACGATACGCAGTATTTT	CASSPSHDTQYF
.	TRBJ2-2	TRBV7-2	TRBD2	TGTGCCAGCAGCTTAGTACCGGGACTAGCGGGAGGAACCGGGGAGCTGTTTTTT	CASSLVPGLAGGTGELFF
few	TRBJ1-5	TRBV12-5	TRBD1	TGTGGTGTAGTGTATAGGGGGCAGGTCAATCAGCCCCAGCATTTT	CGVVYRGQVNQPQHF
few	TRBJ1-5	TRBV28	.	TGTGCCAGCAGTTCCGGGGGAGTTGGTCAGCCCCAGCATTTT	CASSSGGVGQPQHF
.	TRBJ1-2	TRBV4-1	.	TGCGCCAGCAGCCAAGATGTTGAAGGGCGCGGCTATGGCTACACCTTC	CASSQDVEGRGYGYTF
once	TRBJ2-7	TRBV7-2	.	TGTGCCAGCAGCTTAGACAGGCAGAGCTCCTACGAGCAGTACTTC	CASSLDRQSSYEQYF
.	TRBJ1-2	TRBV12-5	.	TGTGCTAGCGCGGGGACGGATGGCTACACCTTC	CASAGTDGYTF
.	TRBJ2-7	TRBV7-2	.	TGTGCCAGCATCCGGGGGCCAGGGGGCTCCTACGAGCAGTACTTC	CASIRGPGGSYEQYF
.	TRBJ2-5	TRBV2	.	TGTGCCAGCAGTGTAGGGTCGGGATTGGTCACCCAGTACTTC	CASSVGSGLVTQYF
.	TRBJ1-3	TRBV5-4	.	TGTGCCAGCAGCTTGGGATCTGGGTCAGGGAACACCATATATTTT	CASSLGSGSGNTIYF
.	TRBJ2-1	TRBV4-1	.	TGCGCCAGCAGCCAGAGCACGGGTCAGACCTACAATGAGCAGTTCTTC	CASSQSTGQTYNEQFF
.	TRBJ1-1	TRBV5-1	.	TGCGCCAGCAGCCCCTTCGCCAGGGACACTGAAGCTTTCTTT	CASSPFARDTEAFF
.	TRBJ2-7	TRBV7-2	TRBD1	TGTGCCAGCAGCCCCGGACAGGGGGGCTACGAGCAGTACTTC	CASSPGQGGYEQYF
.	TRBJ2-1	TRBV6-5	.	TGTGCCAGCAGTATCGCCAGAGAAGCCTACAATGAGCAGTTCTTC	CASSIAREAYNEQFF
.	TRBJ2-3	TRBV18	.	TGTGCCAGCTCACCACTGTCGTTGGGAGATACGCAGTATTTT	CASSPLSLGDTQYF
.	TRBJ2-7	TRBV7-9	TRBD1	TGTGCCAGCAGCTCCCCTGGACAGGTAACCTACGAGCAGTACTTC	CASSSPGQVTYEQYF
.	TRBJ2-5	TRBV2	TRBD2	TGTGCCAGCAGTCCTAGCGGTCTGTACCAAGAGACCCAGTACTTC	CASSPSGLYQETQYF